A single sample is the source of the 24 T cell receptor beta chains below, sequenced in a study of blood T cell repertoires in COVID-19. Using immunoSEQ multiplex PCR, the repertoire was profiled, and TCRdb retains in-frame clones only, with some absent. The table lists roughly 70,000 clones, approximately 90% of them singletons. Sequencing input: peripheral blood. The receptors here all came from a man between 70 and 80 years old with active COVID-19.

The chain joins TRBV9 to TRBJ2-3; 10 positions match TRBD2. Germline lookup yields CDR1 SGDLS and CDR2 YYNGEE. The CDR3 runs to 16 residues. V shed 4 bases and J 2 bases; nucleotides not matched to a gene: 7. The DNA of the CDR3 is TGTGCCAGCAGCCCCCCAGCGGGAGGGGACACAGATACGCAGTATTTT. Translated, it gives CASSPPAGGDTDTQYF.

This clone appeared many times. The rearrangement joins TRBV4-2 to TRBJ2-2, with a tentative D call TRBD2 (5 bases). V lost 5 bases and J lost 8, with 12 bases in between. Germline CDR1 reads LGHNA; CDR2 reads YNFKEQ. The CDR3 totals 13 residues. DNA for the CDR3: TGTGCCAGCAGCTACCCCGGCGGGGGGGAGCTGTTTTTT. Its protein product is CASSYPGGGELFF.

The chain recombines TRBV6-5 with TRBJ1-2, with a weak D call TRBD1 (5 bases). The V gene's germline CDR1 is MNHEY and CDR2 SVGAGI. This CDR3 comprises 15 residues. Trimming cost V 7 bases and J 8 bases, with 23 bases left between them. In DNA form, the CDR3 reads TGTGCCAGCACCAACGGGGGAGGGCAGGTGCGGGGCTACACCTTC. Amino acids: CASTNGGGQVRGYTF.

The J gene is TRBJ2-2, the V gene TRBV7-9; no clear D gene. The germline V and J ends were trimmed by 5 bases and 1 base, with 5 bases remaining between them. The CDR3 runs 13 residues. Germline CDR1 and CDR2: SEHNR and FQNEAQ (reference sequence). CDR3 amino acids: CASSERNTGELFF. CDR3 in DNA: TGTGCCAGCAGCGAGCGGAACACCGGGGAGCTGTTTTTT.

In DNA form, the CDR3 reads TGCAGCGTTGCGCGCGGCCTACTCCCTGAAGCTTTCTTT. Translation: CSVARGLLPEAFF. V and J are TRBV29-1 and TRBJ1-1, with unresolved D. Germline CDR1 reads SQVTM; CDR2 reads ANQGSEA. This CDR3 region has 13 residues. Deletions cut 4 bases from V and 6 bases from J, with 15 bases between.

The chain uses TRBV9 and TRBJ2-7; the match to TRBD2 covers 8 bases. V was pared by 2 bases and J by 0 bases, with 10 bases of the junction left unmatched. This CDR3 comprises 17 residues. Germline-derived CDR1 and CDR2 are SGDLS and YYNGEE. CDR3 sequence: CASSVCGPGTSSYEQYF. The CDR3 DNA is TGTGCCAGCAGCGTGTGTGGCCCCGGGACTAGCTCCTACGAGCAGTACTTC.

This chain links TRBV7-6 with TRBJ2-4; 8 bases match TRBD1. The junction had 9 bases not matched to a gene; V was cut back by 5 bases and J by 9 bases. Germline lookup yields CDR1 SGHVS and CDR2 FNYEAQ. The CDR3 runs 14 residues. The CDR3 DNA is TGTGCCAGCAGCCCCCAGACAGGGGCAGGCATTCAGTACTTC. Protein product: CASSPQTGAGIQYF.

This sequence joins TRBV4-3 and TRBJ2-1; TRBD2 agrees at 9 bases. The CDR3 loop spans 16 amino acids. Germline CDR1 is LGHNA and CDR2 is YSLEER. V shed 1 base and J 8 bases; nucleotides not matched to a gene: 9. The CDR3 DNA reads as TGCGCCAGCAGCCAAGGGGCGGGAGGGCCTTGGGATGAGCAGTTCTTC. Translated: CASSQGAGGPWDEQFF.

The rearrangement joins TRBV7-2 to TRBJ1-4, with no clear D. CDR1 and CDR2 (germline): SGHTA, FQGNSA. Trimming left V 3 bases short and J 10 bases short, with 9 bases between. This CDR3 spans 12 amino acids. CDR3 in DNA: TGTGCCAGCAGCTTGTTTGTCGGAAAACTGTTTTTT. Amino acid sequence: CASSLFVGKLFF.

The V call is TRBV5-8, the J call TRBJ2-5; a weak D match, TRBD1 (6 bases). Germline CDR1 is SGHTS and CDR2 is YDEGEE. The CDR3 totals 15 residues. V was trimmed by 4 bases and J by 1 base, leaving 14 bases between them. CDR3 region: CASSAHRVPQETQYF. For the CDR3, the DNA is TGTGCCAGCAGCGCACACAGGGTGCCCCAAGAGACCCAGTACTTC.

The chain carries TRBV28 and TRBJ2-1, with D possibly TRBD1 on 6 matching bases. The CDR3 is 14 residues long. The germline gives CDR1 MDHEN, CDR2 SYDVKM. Trimming left V 5 bases short and J 7 bases short, with 15 bases between. CDR3 sequence reads: CASSPPGQRNEQFF. In DNA form, the CDR3 reads TGTGCCAGCAGTCCCCCCGGACAGAGGAATGAGCAGTTCTTC.

The J gene is TRBJ1-2, the V gene TRBV6-5; the D gene is possibly TRBD1 (6 bases). The V gene lost 6 bases and the J gene lost 4 bases, with 18 bases spanning the gap. CDR3 size: 15 residues. Germline lookup yields CDR1 MNHEY and CDR2 SVGAGI. CDR3 loop: CASSRRTAIVYGYTF. In DNA form, the CDR3 reads TGTGCCAGCAGCCGAAGGACAGCAATTGTCTATGGCTACACCTTC.

The chain links TRBV2 to TRBJ2-1, with 12 bases fitting TRBD2. CDR3 length: 15 amino acids. V trimming: 6 bases; J trimming: 6 bases; junction bases outside the gene matches: 6. Germline assignment: CDR1 SNHLY and CDR2 FYNNEI. Here the CDR3 DNA reads TGTGCCAGCAGGCTAGCGGGAGGGTACTTCAATGAGCAGTTCTTC. Translation: CASRLAGGYFNEQFF.

The chain links TRBV19 to TRBJ2-1, with 9 positions matching TRBD2. Unmatched junction bases numbered 14, after V lost 4 bases and J lost 7 bases. The germline CDR1 and CDR2 sequences are LNHDA and SQIVND (reference sequence). The CDR3 spans 17 residues. The DNA of the CDR3 is TGTGCCAGTAGTACGCGGGATTTAGGCGGGAGGGGGAATGAGCAGTTCTTC. Protein sequence: CASSTRDLGGRGNEQFF.

The chain has TRBV4-3 and TRBJ1-2, with D unclear. There are 16 residues in the CDR3. Germline CDR1 is LGHNA and CDR2 is YSLEER. V was pared by 0 bases and J by 8 bases, with 19 bases between. For the CDR3, the DNA is TGCGCCAGCAGCCAAGATCGGAGCCGCGCCTGGCGCGGCTACACCTTC. It codes for CASSQDRSRAWRGYTF.

The CDR3 sequence is CAWSLGLSSPLHF. CDR3 nucleotides: TGTGCCTGGAGTCTGGGCCTTTCTTCACCCCTCCACTTT. V usage is TRBV30 and J usage is TRBJ1-6; D uncertain. V gave up 2 bases and J gave up 9 bases, with 11 bases separating them. The CDR3 runs 13 residues. CDR1 and CDR2 (germline): GTSNPN, SVGIG (reference sequence).

The chain carries TRBV19 and TRBJ1-5; D not resolved. This CDR3 has 15 amino acids. Germline V CDR1 and CDR2: LNHDA, SQIVND (reference sequence). V was shortened by 6 bases and J by 5 bases, with 17 bases between the two germline ends. CDR3 sequence reads: CASSSRPGNDQPQHF. CDR3 DNA sequence: TGTGCCAGTAGCTCCCGACCCGGGAATGATCAGCCCCAGCATTTT. Full variable domain (remainder filled in from reference TRBV19 and TRBJ1-5): DGGITQSPKYLFRKEGQNVTLSCEQNLNHDAMYWYRQDPGQGLRLIYYSQIVNDFQKGDIAEGYSVSREKKESFPLTVTSAQKNPTAFYLCASSSRPGNDQPQHFGDGTRLSIL.

This clone appeared once. V usage is TRBV6-2 or TRBV6-3 and J usage is TRBJ2-3, with D maybe TRBD1 (5 bases). With 1 base removed from V and 3 bases from J, the gap between germline ends came to 14 bases. The germline CDR1 and CDR2 sequences are MNHEY and SVGEGT. The CDR3 sequence is 16 residues long. The DNA for the CDR3 is TGTGCCAGCAGTTACTTGGTCCCAGGGCGGACAGATACGCAGTATTTT. Its protein product is CASSYLVPGRTDTQYF.

V and J are TRBV7-6 and TRBJ2-7; TRBD2 matches at 7 bases. CDR1 is SGHVS and CDR2 is FNYEAQ in the germline V gene. V shed 5 bases and J 2 bases; nucleotides not matched to a gene: 9. The CDR3 runs to 15 residues. The CDR3 DNA is TGTGCCAGCAGCCCTCGGGAGGAACCTACCTACGAGCAGTACTTC. Protein: CASSPREEPTYEQYF.

The chain combines TRBV19 with TRBJ2-3; 7 nucleotides line up with TRBD2. The V gene's germline CDR1 is LNHDA and CDR2 SQIVND (reference sequence). This CDR3 is built from 14 residues. V dropped 7 bases and J dropped 6; count of bases not matched to a gene: 10. The CDR3 spells CASTPGTMGDTQYF. The DNA for the CDR3 is TGTGCCAGTACCCCCGGGACTATGGGGGATACGCAGTATTTT.

The gene calls are TRBV6-4 and TRBJ2-5; 9 bases line up with TRBD1. This CDR3 contains 14 residues. V trimming: 7 bases; J trimming: 5 bases; junction bases outside the gene matches: 8. CDR1 is MRHNA and CDR2 is SNTAGT in the germline V gene. The DNA of the CDR3 is TGTGCCAGCAATCGGGACAGGGCGGGGGAGACCCAGTACTTC. Amino acid sequence: CASNRDRAGETQYF.

The rearrangement uses TRBV19 and TRBJ1-6; 9 bases are a match to TRBD1. There are 14 residues in the CDR3. Germline CDR1 LNHDA, CDR2 SQIVND (reference sequence). J was trimmed by 9 bases and V by 5 bases; bases with no gene match: 5. Here the CDR3 DNA reads TGTGCCAGTAGTCCCCCGGGACAGGGTTCACCCCTCCACTTT. Translation: CASSPPGQGSPLHF. The variable domain in full, completed from reference TRBV19 and TRBJ1-6, reads DGGITQSPKYLFRKEGQNVTLSCEQNLNHDAMYWYRQDPGQGLRLIYYSQIVNDFQKGDIAEGYSVSREKKESFPLTVTSAQKNPTAFYLCASSPPGQGSPLHFGNGTRLTVT.

V is TRBV5-6 and J is TRBJ2-3, with D maybe TRBD2 (6 bases). This CDR3 is built from 16 residues. CDR1 and CDR2 (germline): SGHDT, YYEEEE. V lost 1 base to trimming and J lost 5 bases, with 17 bases between them. CDR3 loop: CASSLLGGGVQDTQYF. In DNA form, the CDR3 reads TGTGCCAGCAGCTTGCTGGGCGGAGGGGTCCAAGATACGCAGTATTTT.

The chain employs TRBV30 and TRBJ2-3; D perhaps matches TRBD1 (5 bases). The CDR3 covers 13 residues. The V gene's germline CDR1 is GTSNPN and CDR2 SVGIG (reference sequence). V shed 0 bases and J shed 6 bases, with 10 bases lying between them. CDR3 coding DNA: TGTGCCTGGAGTGTGGCAGGGTCGGATACGCAGTATTTT. Its protein product is CAWSVAGSDTQYF.